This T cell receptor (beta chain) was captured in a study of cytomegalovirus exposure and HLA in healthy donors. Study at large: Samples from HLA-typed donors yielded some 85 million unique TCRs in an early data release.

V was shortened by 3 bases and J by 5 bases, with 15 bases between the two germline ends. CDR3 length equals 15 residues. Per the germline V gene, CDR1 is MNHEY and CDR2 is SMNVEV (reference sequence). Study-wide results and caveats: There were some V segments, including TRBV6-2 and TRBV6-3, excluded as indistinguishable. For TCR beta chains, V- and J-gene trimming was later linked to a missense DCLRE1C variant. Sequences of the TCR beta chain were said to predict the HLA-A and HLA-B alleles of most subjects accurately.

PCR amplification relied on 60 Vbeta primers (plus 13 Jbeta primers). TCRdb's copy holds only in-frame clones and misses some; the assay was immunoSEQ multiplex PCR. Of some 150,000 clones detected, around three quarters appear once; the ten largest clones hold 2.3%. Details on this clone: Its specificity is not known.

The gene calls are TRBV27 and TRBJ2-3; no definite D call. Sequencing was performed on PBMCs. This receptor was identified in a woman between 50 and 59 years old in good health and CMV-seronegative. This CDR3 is CASSFWAESEDTQYF. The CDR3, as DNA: TGTGCCAGCAGTTTCTGGGCTGAGAGTGAAGATACGCAGTATTTT.